This T cell receptor (beta chain) was sequenced during a study of tumor-infiltrating lymphocytes in primary liver carcinoma. Study details: Tumor staging was T1-T3 N0M0; sizes spanned about 4.2 to 11 cm across. Whole-study results and caveats: Tumors had a significantly higher top-250-clone fraction than blood (p = 0.039).

With respect to this clonotype: Its antigen is undetermined.

This CDR3 has 15 residues. With 9 bases removed from V and 9 bases from J, the gap between germline ends came to 21 bases. Unsorted whole blood served as the source of blood RNA, and germline DNA was extracted as well. No treatment had been given to the patients, who were chronically infected with HBV. Researchers generated TCR beta cDNA from about 500 ng of total RNA, relying on a constant-region primer. Libraries of TCR beta came from three nested multiplex PCR rounds with slightly modified ARM-PCR. Primers for the first two PCR rounds were TRBV1-TRBV30 forward primers and a C-beta reverse primer (around 10 cycles per round). TCRdb processed the multiplex PCR reads anew with MiXCR; each CDR3 protein has one entry. The sample lists nearly 200,000 distinct CDR3 sequences; about two thirds were seen once.

J is TRBJ2-6 and V is TRBV12-3 or TRBV12-4; possibly TRBD1 for D (6 bases). The sequencing sample was made of peripheral blood. The clonotype comes from a woman aged 60-75 years with primary liver carcinoma and hepatitis B virus infection. The CDR3 sequence: CASSRQQGGINVLTF. The CDR3 DNA sequence: TGTGCCAGTAGTCGACAACAGGGTGGGATCAACGTCCTGACTTTC.